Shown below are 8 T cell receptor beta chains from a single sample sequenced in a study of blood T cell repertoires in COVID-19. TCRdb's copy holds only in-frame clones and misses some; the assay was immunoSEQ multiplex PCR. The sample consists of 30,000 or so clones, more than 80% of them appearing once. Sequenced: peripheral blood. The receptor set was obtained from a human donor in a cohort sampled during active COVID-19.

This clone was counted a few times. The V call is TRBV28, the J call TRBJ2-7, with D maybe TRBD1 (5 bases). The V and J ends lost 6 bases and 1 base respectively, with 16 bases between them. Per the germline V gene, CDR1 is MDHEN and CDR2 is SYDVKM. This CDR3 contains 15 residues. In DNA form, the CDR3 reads TGTGCCAGCAGGGACACGGGCGGATTATCCTACGAGCAGTACTTC. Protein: CASRDTGGLSYEQYF.

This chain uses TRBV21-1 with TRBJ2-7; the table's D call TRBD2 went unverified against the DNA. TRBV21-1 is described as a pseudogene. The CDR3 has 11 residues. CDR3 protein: CASSKTYEQYF. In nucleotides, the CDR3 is TGTGCCAGCAGCAAAACTTACGAGCAGTACTTC.

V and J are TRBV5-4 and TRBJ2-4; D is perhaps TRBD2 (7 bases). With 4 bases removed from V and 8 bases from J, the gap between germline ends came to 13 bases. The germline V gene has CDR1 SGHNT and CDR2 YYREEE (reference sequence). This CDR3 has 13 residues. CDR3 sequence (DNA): TGTGCCAGCAGCCCTCAGGGGAGGGACATTCAGTACTTC. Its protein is CASSPQGRDIQYF. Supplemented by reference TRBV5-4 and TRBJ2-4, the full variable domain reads ETGVTQSPTHLIKTRGQQVTLRCSSQSGHNTVSWYQQALGQGPQFIFQYYREEENGRGNFPPRFSGLQFPNYSSELNVNALELDDSALYLCASSPQGRDIQYFGAGTRLSVL.

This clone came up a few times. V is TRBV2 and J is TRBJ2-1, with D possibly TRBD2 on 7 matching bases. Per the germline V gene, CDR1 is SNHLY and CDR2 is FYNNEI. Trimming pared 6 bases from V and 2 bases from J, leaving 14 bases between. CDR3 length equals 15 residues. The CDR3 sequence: CASRAGGPAYNEQFF. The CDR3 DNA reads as TGTGCCAGCAGGGCCGGGGGGCCCGCCTACAATGAGCAGTTCTTC.

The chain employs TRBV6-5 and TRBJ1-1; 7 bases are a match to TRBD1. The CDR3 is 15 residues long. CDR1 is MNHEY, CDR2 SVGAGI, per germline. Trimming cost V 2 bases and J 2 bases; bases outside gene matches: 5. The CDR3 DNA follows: TGTGCCAGCAGTTACACGACAGGGCCAAACACTGAAGCTTTCTTT. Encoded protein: CASSYTTGPNTEAFF.

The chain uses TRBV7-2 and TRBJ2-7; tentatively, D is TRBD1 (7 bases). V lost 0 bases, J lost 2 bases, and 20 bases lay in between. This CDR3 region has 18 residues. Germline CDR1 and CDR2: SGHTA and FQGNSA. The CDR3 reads CASSLAGAGQPGAYEQYF. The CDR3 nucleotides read TGTGCCAGCAGCTTAGCGGGGGCGGGACAGCCGGGGGCCTACGAGCAGTACTTC.

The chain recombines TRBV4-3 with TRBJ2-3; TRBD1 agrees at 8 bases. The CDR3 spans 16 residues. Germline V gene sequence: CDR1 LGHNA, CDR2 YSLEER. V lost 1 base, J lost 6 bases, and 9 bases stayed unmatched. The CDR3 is CASSQGVTRTGDTQYF. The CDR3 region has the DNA TGCGCCAGCAGCCAAGGCGTAACCAGGACAGGGGATACGCAGTATTTT.

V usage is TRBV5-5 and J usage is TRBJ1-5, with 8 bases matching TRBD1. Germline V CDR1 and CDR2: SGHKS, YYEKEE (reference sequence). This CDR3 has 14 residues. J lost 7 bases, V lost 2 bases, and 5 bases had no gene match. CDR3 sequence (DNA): TGTGCCAGCAGCTTTGAGCAGGGGGCACAGCCCCAGCATTTT. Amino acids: CASSFEQGAQPQHF.